The entry below describes one TCR beta chain. The germline gives CDR1 MNHEY, CDR2 SVGAGI. The CDR3 runs 15 residues. Trimming removed 0 bases at V and 0 bases at J, with 7 bases between. TCRbeta library construction was performed incorporating unique molecular identifiers. TCRdb re-analysed the PCR reads in MiXCR, keeping a single row per CDR3 protein. The sample includes some 520,000 distinct CDR3 sequences, approximately 30% seen only once; the top ten take less than 2.5%. The data belong to a study of T-cell reconstitution after alpha-beta-depleted transplantation in children. This chain connects TRBV6-5 to TRBJ2-3, with D possibly TRBD1 on 5 matching bases. The source of this sequence is a human donor who donated a stem cell graft to a child with aplastic anemia. The sequenced sample was PBMCs from the stem cell graft donor, obtained from the stem cell graft. CDR3 region: CASSYSQGSTDTQYF. The CDR3 DNA reads TGTGCCAGCAGTTACTCGCAGGGTAGCACAGATACGCAGTATTTT.